These 5 T cell receptor beta chains were all obtained from the same sample, sequenced in a study of blood T cell repertoires in COVID-19 (dated by TCRdb to the early 2020s). The library was generated by the immunoSEQ multiplex PCR assay. TCRdb's version of the immuneACCESS table is confined to in-frame rearrangements and falls short of the full clone set. An unresolved V gene accounts for under half of the shortfall where checked; the remainder is of unknown origin. The sample data list 90,000 to 150,000 clones, and roughly 87% of these were observed just once. Jointly, the top ten make up approximately 11% of the sample. Sequences were obtained from peripheral blood. The receptor set was obtained from a man at least 80 years old with acute or convalescent COVID-19.

This clone was picked up one time. The chain has TRBV29-1 and TRBJ1-1, with D unresolved. CDR1 is SQVTM, CDR2 ANQGSEA, per germline. The CDR3 contains 12 residues. V lost 7 bases to trimming and J lost 1 base, with 10 bases between them. The CDR3 spells CSAGLGNTEAFF. DNA of the CDR3: TGCAGCGCCGGCCTAGGGAACACTGAAGCTTTCTTT. Variable domain in full (rest from reference TRBV29-1 and TRBJ1-1): SAVISQKPSRDICQRGTSLTIQCQVDSQVTMMFWYRQQPGQSLTLIATANQGSEATYESGFVIDKFPISRPNLTFSTLTVSNMSPEDSSIYLCSAGLGNTEAFFGQGTRLTVV.

This rearrangement joins TRBV30 to TRBJ2-7, with 7 bases matching TRBD2. Germline loops: CDR1 GTSNPN, CDR2 SVGIG (reference sequence). J was trimmed by 0 bases and V by 0 bases; bases with no gene match: 5. The CDR3 length is 15 residues. The CDR3 region has the DNA TGTGCCTGGAGTGTTGGGCGGGGGAGCTCCTACGAGCAGTACTTC. Translation gives CAWSVGRGSSYEQYF.

The chain links TRBV6-5 to TRBJ2-3; 14 nucleotides match TRBD2. Per germline, CDR1 MNHEY and CDR2 SVGAGI. CDR3 length equals 15 residues. V lost 7 bases, J lost 6 bases, and 6 bases stayed unmatched. CDR3 in amino acids: CASNGLAGGSDTQYF. In DNA form, the CDR3 reads TGTGCCAGCAACGGACTAGCGGGAGGATCGGATACGCAGTATTTT.

The chain employs TRBV24-1 and TRBJ1-2, with 10 bases matching TRBD1. With V trimmed by 9 bases and J by 6 bases, 3 bases remained unmatched. The germline V gene encodes CDR1 KGHDR and CDR2 SFDVKD. The CDR3 consists of 12 residues. DNA for the CDR3: TGTGCCACCGCGGACAGGGGGGATGGCTACACCTTC. Its translation is CATADRGDGYTF.

The DNA of the CDR3 is TGTGCCAGCAGCGACAGGGGAACCGGGGAGCTGTTTTTT. Its translation: CASSDRGTGELFF. V usage is TRBV7-3 and J usage is TRBJ2-2; 8 nucleotides align to TRBD1. Germline-derived CDR1 and CDR2 are SGHTA and FQGTGA. Germline trimming cut 5 bases from V and 5 bases from J; bases unmatched to any gene: 1. CDR3 length: 13 amino acids.